This TCR beta chain is from a study of CXCR3-negative and CXCR3-positive naive CD8 T cells. Study context: The dataset comprises 110 million to 150 million TRB reads in total, with about 1.5 +/- 0.3 million reads per library. General observations from the study: When CXCR3-positive naive cells were set against CXCR3-negative naive cells, the former had more hydrophobic TRB CDR3s. TRBV-TRBJ usage was alike in naive CXCR3-negative and CXCR3-positive cells but differed in memory cells.

Germline V gene data show CDR1 as SGHVS and CDR2 as FQNEAQ. This CDR3 is built from 16 residues. About this clonotype: What it binds is unknown.

Preparation of TRB cDNA libraries relied on 5' RACE carrying UMI labels. TCRdb reprocessed the 5' RACE reads; each CDR3 protein has one entry and no DNA is given. Its table lists about 120,000 distinct CDR3 sequences. The authors gated naive CD8+ T cells as CD45RO-CCR7+CD27+CD95-. The J gene is TRBJ2-3, the V gene TRBV7-8; TCRdb's assignment of TRBD1 cannot be checked, as there is no DNA. The TCR originated in a human donor in good health. Some clones in this sample may be carry-over from other donors' samples. The material sequenced was naive CXCR3+ CD8+ T cells from blood. Subset denoted: CD45RO-CCR7+CD27+CD95- naive CD8+ T cells expressing CXCR3 (TNR3+). The CDR3 protein is CASSSVFGAVTDTQYF.